Following are 5 T cell receptor beta chains from one sample sequenced in a study of CD8 T cells in Susac syndrome. An input of about 0.45 to 1 ug of RNA was subjected to reverse transcription using random hexamers. TCRdb independently ran MiXCR on the immunoSEQ multiplex PCR reads; one entry per CDR3 protein. In the table there are around 71,000 distinct CDR3 sequences, over 95% of which are singletons. Sequencing was performed on CD4+ T cells from PBMCs. These receptor sequences come from a human donor with multiple sclerosis.

The chain recombines TRBV15 with TRBJ2-7; D possibly corresponds to TRBD2 (6 bases). The V gene's germline CDR1 is LNHNV and CDR2 YYDKDF (reference sequence). The V end lost 4 bases, the J end lost 4 bases, and 14 bases lay between the germline ends. The CDR3 spans 14 residues. In DNA, the CDR3 is TGTGCCACCAGCAAGGACCCAGGGAGGTACGAGCAGTACTTC. Translation: CATSKDPGRYEQYF.

This sequence joins TRBV29-1 and TRBJ2-3, with 9 bases lining up with TRBD2. The V gene end was trimmed by 6 bases and the J gene end by 0 bases; junction bases not matched to a gene: 7. Germline V gene sequence: CDR1 SQVTM, CDR2 ANQGSEA. The CDR3 spans 15 residues. DNA of the CDR3: TGCAGCGTCGCCCGGCTAGCGGGGAGCACAGATACGCAGTATTTT. Amino acid sequence: CSVARLAGSTDTQYF.

The chain joins TRBV7-2 to TRBJ1-6; D is unclear. The germline V gene has CDR1 SGHTA and CDR2 FQGNSA. The CDR3 loop spans 12 amino acids. V was trimmed by 5 bases and J by 7 bases, leaving 6 bases between them. The CDR3 here is CASSMSNSPLHF. The CDR3 DNA reads TGTGCCAGCAGCATGAGCAATTCACCCCTCCACTTT.

The chain employs TRBV20-1 and TRBJ1-1; 9 nucleotides align to TRBD1. The CDR3 covers 15 residues. Unmatched junction bases numbered 4, after V lost 1 base and J lost 1 base. Germline-derived CDR1 and CDR2 are DFQATT and SNEGSKA (reference sequence). The DNA for the CDR3 is TGCAGTGCTAGAGCCGGGACAGGGAGGAACACTGAAGCTTTCTTT. Protein sequence: CSARAGTGRNTEAFF.

This clonotype was recorded once. The chain links TRBV20-1 to TRBJ2-7; tentatively, D is TRBD2 (6 bases). The CDR3 runs 14 residues. V was clipped by 6 bases and J by 5 bases, with 20 bases between them. Germline V gene lookup returns CDR1 DFQATT and CDR2 SNEGSKA (reference sequence). CDR3 amino acids: CSAHASAAAHEQYF. CDR3 bases: TGCAGTGCCCACGCTAGCGCCGCCGCCCACGAGCAGTACTTC.